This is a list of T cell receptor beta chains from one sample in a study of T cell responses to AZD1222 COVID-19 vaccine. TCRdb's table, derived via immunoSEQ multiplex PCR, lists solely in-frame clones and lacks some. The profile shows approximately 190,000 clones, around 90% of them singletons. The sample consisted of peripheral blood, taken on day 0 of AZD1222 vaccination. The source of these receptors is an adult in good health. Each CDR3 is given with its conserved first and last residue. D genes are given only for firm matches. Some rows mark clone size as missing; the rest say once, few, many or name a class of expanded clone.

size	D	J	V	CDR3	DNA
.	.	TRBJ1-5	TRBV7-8	CASSLVGGNSNQPQHF	TGTGCCAGCAGCTTAGTCGGCGGAAATAGCAATCAGCCCCAGCATTTT
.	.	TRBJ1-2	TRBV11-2	CAIPTAGYGYTF	TGTGCCATCCCGACAGCGGGATATGGCTACACCTTC
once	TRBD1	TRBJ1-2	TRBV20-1	CSASAGTGIYGYTF	TGCAGTGCTAGTGCCGGGACAGGGATCTATGGCTACACCTTC
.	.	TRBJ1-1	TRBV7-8	CASSFYSLNTEAFF	TGTGCCAGCAGCTTTTACAGCTTGAACACTGAAGCTTTCTTT
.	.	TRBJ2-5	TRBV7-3	CASSLSLQETQYF	TGTGCCAGCAGCTTAAGCCTCCAAGAGACCCAGTACTTC
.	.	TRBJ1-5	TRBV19	CASSILEGDRNQPQHF	TGTGCCAGTAGTATTCTGGAAGGGGATCGCAATCAGCCCCAGCATTTT
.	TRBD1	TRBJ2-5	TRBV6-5	CASSFDRGLQETQYF	TGTGCCAGCAGTTTTGACAGGGGCCTACAAGAGACCCAGTACTTC
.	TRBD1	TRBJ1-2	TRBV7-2	CASSPGQGARDGYTF	TGTGCCAGCAGCCCAGGACAGGGGGCGCGAGATGGCTACACCTTC
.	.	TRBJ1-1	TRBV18	CASSPGGTNLNTEAFF	TGTGCCAGCTCACCAGGGGGGACAAATTTGAACACTGAAGCTTTCTTT
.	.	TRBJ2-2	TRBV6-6	CASSPRGVQGTNTGELFF	TGTGCCAGCAGTCCGCGAGGGGTCCAGGGGACGAACACCGGGGAGCTGTTTTTT
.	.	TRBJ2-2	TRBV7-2	CASSKERSGELFF	TGTGCCAGCAGCAAAGAGCGGTCCGGGGAGCTGTTTTTT
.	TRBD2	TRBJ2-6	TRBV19	CASSPFGGTGANVLTF	TGTGCCAGTAGCCCCTTCGGGGGGACTGGGGCCAACGTCCTGACTTTC
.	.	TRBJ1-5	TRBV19	CASSPRTDYSNQPQHF	TGTGCCAGTAGTCCAAGGACAGATTATAGCAATCAGCCCCAGCATTTT
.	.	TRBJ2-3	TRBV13	CASSLARDPFTDTQYF	TGTGCCAGCAGCTTAGCCCGGGATCCCTTCACAGATACGCAGTATTTT